This TCR beta chain was captured by sequencing in a study of neurological immune-mediated disorders. Findings and caveats of the study: The level of TCR clonal expansion was highest in patients with HTLV-1-associated myelopathy and lowest in multiple sclerosis, where it fell below the level seen in healthy controls. Across subjects, expanded clones had no CDR3 amino acid sequences in common, pointing to private repertoires in all groups.

This CDR3 region has 14 residues. V lost 5 bases and J lost 3, with 11 bases in between. Germline V gene lookup returns CDR1 SGHRS and CDR2 YFSETQ. By 5'RACE with 10-nucleotide random UMIs, the cDNA was made. TCRdb redid the calling of the 5' RACE reads with MiXCR, one entry per CDR3 protein. In the table there are approximately 100,000 distinct CDR3 sequences, 10% to 11% of which are singletons. Time point reported: longitudinal time-point 3. The unsorted libraries originated from 2 million PBMCs that had been stored at -80 C. This clonotype was recorded at least ten times. What it recognizes is unknown.

This receptor was taken from a female donor with HTLV-1-associated myelopathy (HAM/TSP). The chain is built from TRBV5-1 and TRBJ2-2; D is undetermined. The specimen sequenced was PBMCs. Written as DNA, the CDR3 is TGCGCCAGCAGGCAAACCACAGACACCGGGGAGCTGTTTTTT. Encoded protein: CASRQTTDTGELFF.